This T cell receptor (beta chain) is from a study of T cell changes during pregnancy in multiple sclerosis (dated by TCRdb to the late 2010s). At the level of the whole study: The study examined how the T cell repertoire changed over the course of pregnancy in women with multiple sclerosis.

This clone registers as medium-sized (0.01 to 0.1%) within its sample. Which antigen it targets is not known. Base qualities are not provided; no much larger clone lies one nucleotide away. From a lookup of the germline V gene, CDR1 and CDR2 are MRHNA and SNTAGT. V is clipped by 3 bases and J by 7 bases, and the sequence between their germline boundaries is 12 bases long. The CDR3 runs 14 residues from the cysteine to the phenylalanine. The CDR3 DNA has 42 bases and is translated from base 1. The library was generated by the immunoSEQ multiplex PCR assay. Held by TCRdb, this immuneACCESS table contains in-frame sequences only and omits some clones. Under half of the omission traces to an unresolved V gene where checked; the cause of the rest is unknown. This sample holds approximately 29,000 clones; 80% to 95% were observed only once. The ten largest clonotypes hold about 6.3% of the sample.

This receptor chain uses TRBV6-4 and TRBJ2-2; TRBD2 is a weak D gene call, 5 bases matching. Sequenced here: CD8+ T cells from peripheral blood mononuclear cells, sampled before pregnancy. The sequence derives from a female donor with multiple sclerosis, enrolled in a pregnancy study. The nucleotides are TGTGCCAGCAGTGAGTCTGGGAGTGGCGGGGAGCTGTTTTTT. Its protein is CASSESGSGGELFF.